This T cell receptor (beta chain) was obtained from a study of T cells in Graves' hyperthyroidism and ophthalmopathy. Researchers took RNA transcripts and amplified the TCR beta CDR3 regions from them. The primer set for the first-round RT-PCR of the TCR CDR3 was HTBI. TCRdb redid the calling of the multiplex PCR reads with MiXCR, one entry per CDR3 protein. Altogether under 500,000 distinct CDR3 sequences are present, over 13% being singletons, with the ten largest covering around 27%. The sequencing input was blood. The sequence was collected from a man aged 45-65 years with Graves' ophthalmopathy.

The CDR3 loop reads CASSGQASRYEQYF. The CDR3 DNA reads as TGTGCCAGCAGCGGACAGGCCTCAAGGTACGAGCAGTACTTC. This chain links TRBV27 with TRBJ2-7; 7 positions agree with TRBD1. Unmatched junction bases numbered 9, after V lost 6 bases and J lost 4 bases. This CDR3 region has 14 residues. Germline loops: CDR1 MNHEY, CDR2 SMNVEV (reference sequence).